These 11 T cell receptor beta chains originate from one sample sequenced in a study of regulatory T cells in long-lasting Graves disease. Construction of the TCR beta libraries employed iRepertoire HTBI primers in conjunction with Arm-PCR of CDR3 regions. MiXCR, run by TCRdb on the multiplex PCR reads, gives a single entry per CDR3 protein. The sample records over 650,000 distinct CDR3 sequences, around 30% being singletons. Time point here: persistent/refractory GD, antithyroid drugs over 5 years with positive TRAb. Scientists built the TCR library using RNA that was extracted from PBMCs. The sample consisted of peripheral blood mononuclear cells (PBMCs), taken when the disease was refractory, from a patient treated with antithyroid drugs. These receptors were taken from a female donor with Graves disease.

This sequence joins TRBV5-5 and TRBJ1-5, with 8 bases lining up with TRBD1. Germline CDR1 and CDR2: SGHKS and YYEKEE (reference sequence). The CDR3 runs to 16 residues. Unmatched junction bases numbered 5, after V lost 2 bases and J lost 1 base. CDR3 coding DNA: TGTGCCAGCAGCTTCTTTGGACAGGGAAGCAATCAGCCCCAGCATTTT. As protein: CASSFFGQGSNQPQHF. The full variable domain, completed using reference TRBV5-5 and TRBJ1-5, is DAGVTQSPTHLIKTRGQQVTLRCSPISGHKSVSWYQQVLGQGPQFIFQYYEKEERGRGNFPDRFSARQFPNYSSELNVNALLLGDSALYLCASSFFGQGSNQPQHFGDGTRLSIL.

The V call is TRBV2, the J call TRBJ2-7; 11 positions match TRBD2. J gave up 1 base and V 8 bases, and 10 bases lay outside the gene matches. From germline, CDR1 is SNHLY and CDR2 FYNNEI. The CDR3 sequence is 16 residues long. CDR3 bases: TGTGCCAGCCTCGGTAGCGGGAGGGAAAATTCCTACGAGCAGTACTTC. Protein product: CASLGSGRENSYEQYF. The full variable domain, completed using reference TRBV2 and TRBJ2-7, is EPEVTQTPSHQVTQMGQEVILRCVPISNHLYFYWYRQILGQKVEFLVSFYNNEISEKSEIFDDQFSVERPDGSNFTLKIRSTKLEDSAMYFCASLGSGRENSYEQYFGPGTRLTVT.

The CDR3 DNA reads as TGCGCCAGCAGCCCTGGGACCGGGCGCCACGAGCAGTACTTC. Translation: CASSPGTGRHEQYF. This sequence joins TRBV5-1 and TRBJ2-7, with D perhaps matching TRBD1 or TRBD2 (5 bases each). V lost 4 bases and J lost 5, with 16 bases in between. Germline V gene lookup returns CDR1 SGHRS and CDR2 YFSETQ. This CDR3 region has 14 residues.

The V call is TRBV7-9, the J call TRBJ1-3; D may be TRBD1 (5 bases). The V gene lost 7 bases and the J gene lost 0 bases, with 13 bases spanning the gap. The CDR3 covers 15 residues. Germline CDR1 and CDR2: SEHNR and FQNEAQ (reference sequence). The CDR3 coding sequence is TGTGCCAGCACCCTTGGGGGAGACTCTGGAAACACCATATATTTT. It encodes CASTLGGDSGNTIYF. Complete variable domain (other parts from reference TRBV7-9 and TRBJ1-3): DTGVSQNPRHKITKRGQNVTFRCDPISEHNRLYWYRQTLGQGPEFLTYFQNEAQLEKSRLLSDRFSAERPKGSFSTLEIQRTEQGDSAMYLCASTLGGDSGNTIYFGEGSWLTVV.

This clonotype was observed at least ten times. The chain recombines TRBV7-9 with TRBJ2-7; weak D call: TRBD2 (6 bases). The CDR3 totals 12 residues. V lost 7 bases and J lost 3, with 10 bases in between. In germline, CDR1 is SEHNR, CDR2 FQNEAQ (reference sequence). The CDR3, as DNA: TGTGCCAGCACCCCGACTAGCTACGAGCAGTACTTC. It is translated as CASTPTSYEQYF.

This chain connects TRBV6-5 to TRBJ2-6, with TRBD1 matching over 7 bases. This CDR3 has 16 amino acids. V lost 2 bases to trimming and J lost 2 bases; unmatched junction nucleotides: 3. Germline lookup yields CDR1 MNHEY and CDR2 SVGAGI. The CDR3 sequence is CASSYRQGPGANVLTF. CDR3 DNA: TGTGCCAGCAGTTACCGACAGGGACCTGGGGCCAACGTCCTGACTTTC.

This clonotype turned up a few times. The chain has TRBV30 and TRBJ1-1; TRBD1 agrees at 8 bases. After removal of 2 bases from V and 5 bases from J, the junction contained 7 bases not matched to a gene. Germline CDR1 and CDR2: GTSNPN and SVGIG (reference sequence). The CDR3 consists of 14 residues. CDR3 in DNA: TGTGCCTGGAGTTTATGGACAGGGAGAACTGAAGCTTTCTTT. Translation: CAWSLWTGRTEAFF.

This clonotype was detected a few times. This chain uses TRBV28 with TRBJ1-4; D unclear. This CDR3 has 12 residues. Trimming cost V 3 bases and J 7 bases, with 6 bases left between them. CDR1 is MDHEN, CDR2 SYDVKM, per germline. CDR3 region: CASSLMSEKLFF. CDR3 nucleotide sequence: TGTGCCAGCAGTTTGATGAGTGAAAAACTGTTTTTT. The full variable domain, rest sourced from reference TRBV28 and TRBJ1-4, is DVKVTQSSRYLVKRTGEKVFLECVQDMDHENMFWYRQDPGLGLRLIYFSYDVKMKEKGDIPEGYSVSREKKERFSLILESASTNQTSMYLCASSLMSEKLFFGSGTQLSVL.

J is TRBJ1-1 and V is TRBV15; D may be TRBD1 (5 bases). The CDR3 has 15 residues. Trimming shortened V by 3 bases and J by 3 bases, and 14 bases separated the two germline ends. Germline loops: CDR1 LNHNV, CDR2 YYDKDF (reference sequence). CDR3 sequence (DNA): TGTGCCACCAGCAGTCCACAGGCGGCGGACACTGAAGCTTTCTTT. This translates into CATSSPQAADTEAFF.

This clonotype was picked up a small number of times. The chain's CDR3 is CSARGRYSYEQYF. CDR3 nucleotides: TGCAGTGCTAGAGGCAGGTACTCCTACGAGCAGTACTTC. This chain uses TRBV20-1 with TRBJ2-7, with D unresolved. This CDR3 spans 13 amino acids. Trimming stripped 1 base from V and 0 bases from J, with 7 bases between. Germline V lookup: CDR1 DFQATT, CDR2 SNEGSKA (reference sequence).

This clonotype occurred many times. The chain is built from TRBV6-5 and TRBJ2-7; 11 bases line up with TRBD2. The CDR3 is 18 residues long. J was trimmed by 1 base and V by 2 bases; bases with no gene match: 10. Germline CDR1 is MNHEY and CDR2 is SVGAGI. CDR3 nucleotide sequence: TGTGCCAGCAGTTACACTAGCGGGAGCAGACGTCGTTCCTACGAGCAGTACTTC. Translated: CASSYTSGSRRRSYEQYF.